The 22 T cell receptor beta chains given below trace back to one sample, sequenced in a study of OX40 agonist ivuxolimab in advanced cancers. Data came from immunoSEQ multiplex PCR; TCRdb stores just in-frame clones and leaves some out. The table shows around 70,000 clones, with 75% to 90% occurring only once. The material sequenced was CD4+ or CD8+ T cells sorted from blood, taken in a trial of the OX40 agonist ivuxolimab. The receptors stem from an adult with an advanced solid tumor such as melanoma, head and neck, liver or kidney cancer.

The V and J genes are TRBV28 and TRBJ1-4; a weak D match, TRBD1 (6 bases). Trimming removed 6 bases from V and 0 bases from J, with 11 bases in between. The CDR3 covers 15 residues. Germline V gene data show CDR1 as MDHEN and CDR2 as SYDVKM. CDR3 nucleotide sequence: TGTGCCAGCAGAAATACAGGGACAACTAATGAAAAACTGTTTTTT. Its protein is CASRNTGTTNEKLFF.

The chain uses TRBV5-1 and TRBJ1-1, with 9 bases aligning to TRBD1. V was clipped by 9 bases and J by 4 bases; unmatched bases: 7. The CDR3 is 13 amino acids. Germline V gene sequence: CDR1 SGHRS, CDR2 YFSETQ. CDR3 amino acids: CATQRQGGTEAFF. CDR3 nucleotides: TGCGCCACCCAGAGACAGGGGGGCACTGAAGCTTTCTTT.

The chain has TRBV5-1 and TRBJ2-3, with 10 bases aligning to TRBD2. Per germline, CDR1 SGHRS and CDR2 YFSETQ. The J segment lost 4 bases and the V segment lost 1 base, leaving 6 bases of the junction unmatched. CDR3 length equals 16 residues. The CDR3 nucleotides are TGCGCCAGCAGCTTGCCTAGCGGGAGATCTGCAGATACGCAGTATTTT. It is translated as CASSLPSGRSADTQYF. The complete variable domain, with remaining parts taken from reference TRBV5-1 and TRBJ2-3, reads KAGVTQTPRYLIKTRGQQVTLSCSPISGHRSVSWYQQTPGQGLQFLFEYFSETQRNKGNFPGRFSGRQFSNSRSEMNVSTLELGDSALYLCASSLPSGRSADTQYFGPGTRLTVL.

J is TRBJ2-2 and V is TRBV7-2, with 7 bases lining up with TRBD2. CDR1 is SGHTA, CDR2 FQGNSA, per germline. The CDR3 totals 15 residues. V gave up 8 bases and J gave up 1 base; unmatched junction bases: 7. The CDR3 DNA is TGTGCCAGCCCAGTCTCGGGAGGGAACACCGGGGAGCTGTTTTTT. Protein: CASPVSGGNTGELFF. Supplemented by reference TRBV7-2 and TRBJ2-2, the full variable domain reads GAGVSQSPSNKVTEKGKDVELRCDPISGHTALYWYRQSLGQGLEFLIYFQGNSAPDKSGLPSDRFSAERTGGSVSTLTIQRTQQEDSAVYLCASPVSGGNTGELFFGEGSRLTVL.

V is TRBV25-1 and J is TRBJ2-1; D assignment may be TRBD1 or TRBD2 (5 bases each). This CDR3 comprises 15 residues. V dropped 9 bases and J dropped 2 bases, with 17 bases sitting between them. CDR1 is MGHDK, CDR2 SYGVNS, per germline. In DNA form, the CDR3 reads TGTGCCAGTGAAGAGCTCGGGGCCCCCTACAATGAGCAGTTCTTC. Protein product: CASEELGAPYNEQFF.

The chain has TRBV7-2 and TRBJ2-1; 9 positions match TRBD2. Per germline, CDR1 SGHTA and CDR2 FQGNSA. The CDR3 is made up of 16 amino acids. J was trimmed by 1 base and V by 4 bases; bases with no gene match: 5. CDR3 sequence (DNA): TGTGCCAGCAGCTCTCCGGCGGGGGGGTCCTACAATGAGCAGTTCTTC. It yields the protein CASSSPAGGSYNEQFF. The full variable domain, its missing parts supplied by reference TRBV7-2 and TRBJ2-1, is GAGVSQSPSNKVTEKGKDVELRCDPISGHTALYWYRQSLGQGLEFLIYFQGNSAPDKSGLPSDRFSAERTGGSVSTLTIQRTQQEDSAVYLCASSSPAGGSYNEQFFGPGTRLTVL.

The chain uses TRBV11-3 and TRBJ2-7, with no clear D. The V end was cut by 1 base, the J end by 5 bases, with 6 bases between. The CDR3 is 12 amino acids. Germline CDR1 reads SGHNT; CDR2 reads YENEEA. The CDR3 loop reads CASSLVCDEQYF. In DNA, the CDR3 is TGTGCCAGCAGCTTAGTGTGTGACGAGCAGTACTTC.

The chain combines TRBV18 with TRBJ2-1, with 9 bases identical to TRBD1. The CDR3 is made up of 13 amino acids. Germline trimming cut 6 bases from V and 7 bases from J; bases unmatched to any gene: 4. The V gene's germline CDR1 is KGHSH and CDR2 LQKENI. The CDR3 here is CASSGDRVNEQFF. In nucleotides, the CDR3 is TGTGCCAGCTCCGGGGACAGGGTGAATGAGCAGTTCTTC.

A single count supports this clone. This chain uses TRBV7-2 with TRBJ2-7; tentatively, D is TRBD1 (6 bases). CDR1 is SGHTA and CDR2 is FQGNSA in the germline V gene. Between the trimmed V and J ends, which lost 1 base and 5 bases, there was a span of 12 bases. The CDR3 has 14 amino acids. The CDR3 reads CASSLELDRNEQYF. For the CDR3, the DNA is TGTGCCAGCAGCTTAGAATTGGACAGAAACGAGCAGTACTTC.

The rearrangement joins TRBV18 to TRBJ2-1, with D possibly TRBD2 on 6 matching bases. Germline loops: CDR1 KGHSH, CDR2 LQKENI. V was shortened by 1 base and J by 5 bases, with 15 bases between the two germline ends. This CDR3 is built from 16 residues. Written as DNA, the CDR3 is TGTGCCAGCTCACCACGGGCCGGGAGTGTGAACAATGAGCAGTTCTTC. As protein: CASSPRAGSVNNEQFF.

This chain links TRBV5-1 with TRBJ1-3; D gene unclear. This CDR3 region has 14 residues. Germline V lookup: CDR1 SGHRS, CDR2 YFSETQ. The V and J ends lost 1 base and 0 bases respectively, with 5 bases between them. The CDR3 loop reads CASSLTDSGNTIYF. The CDR3 region has the DNA TGCGCCAGCAGCTTGACAGACTCTGGAAACACCATATATTTT.

CDR3: CASSLQGPLHF. The DNA of the CDR3 is TGTGCCAGCAGCCTCCAGGGGCCCCTCCACTTT. The chain combines TRBV7-8 with TRBJ1-6; D perhaps matches TRBD1 (6 bases). Germline V gene data show CDR1 as SGHVS and CDR2 as FQNEAQ. V shed 5 bases and J shed 13 bases, with 9 bases lying between them. This CDR3 region has 11 residues. Based on the CDR3 plus reference TRBV7-8 and TRBJ1-6, the full variable domain is GAGVSQSPRYKVAKRGQDVALRCDPISGHVSLFWYQQALGQGPEFLTYFQNEAQLDKSGLPSDRFFAERPEGSVSTLKIQRTQQEDSAVYLCASSLQGPLHFGNGTRLTVT.

V usage is TRBV20-1 and J usage is TRBJ2-7, with D unresolved. The CDR3 has 10 residues. Germline V gene sequence: CDR1 DFQATT, CDR2 SNEGSKA (reference sequence). The V gene lost 1 base and the J gene lost 6 bases, with 4 bases spanning the gap. CDR3 amino acids: CSARVPEQYF. CDR3 bases: TGCAGTGCTAGAGTCCCCGAGCAGTACTTC.

The chain links TRBV19 to TRBJ1-1; TRBD1 aligns across 8 bases. This CDR3 spans 14 amino acids. V was clipped by 5 bases and J by 1 base; unmatched bases: 3. From germline, CDR1 is LNHDA and CDR2 SQIVND (reference sequence). For the CDR3, the DNA is TGTGCCAGTAGTGCCGGGACAGGGAACACTGAAGCTTTCTTT. The encoded protein is CASSAGTGNTEAFF.

The V call is TRBV6-5, the J call TRBJ1-1; unclear D gene. CDR3 length: 15 residues. The V gene's germline CDR1 is MNHEY and CDR2 SVGAGI. V gave up 1 base and J gave up 1 base, with 10 bases separating them. In DNA, the CDR3 is TGTGCCAGCAGTTACTGGGGTGAGGGGAACACTGAAGCTTTCTTT. It is translated as CASSYWGEGNTEAFF.

The V gene is TRBV5-4, the J gene TRBJ1-1; weak D call: TRBD1 (6 bases). Trimming took 2 bases from V and 4 from J, leaving 15 bases between them. Germline CDR1 is SGHNT and CDR2 is YYREEE (reference sequence). The CDR3 has 15 amino acids. The CDR3 region is CASSFIRGSGTEAFF. CDR3 in DNA: TGTGCCAGCAGCTTCATCAGGGGATCGGGCACTGAAGCTTTCTTT.

This chain joins TRBV15 and TRBJ1-5; perhaps TRBD1 as D (6 bases). The length of the CDR3 is 15 residues. V lost 0 bases and J 3 bases, leaving 9 bases between the germline ends. Germline V gene lookup returns CDR1 LNHNV and CDR2 YYDKDF (reference sequence). This CDR3 reads CATSREQGLNQPQHF. CDR3 nucleotides: TGTGCCACCAGCAGAGAGCAGGGGCTCAATCAGCCCCAGCATTTT.

The V and J genes are TRBV28 and TRBJ2-6; D perhaps matches TRBD2 (5 bases). In germline, CDR1 is MDHEN, CDR2 SYDVKM. This CDR3 has 17 amino acids. V was clipped by 6 bases and J by 1 base, with 16 bases between them. The CDR3: CASRPRGKLSGANVLTF. The DNA of the CDR3 is TGTGCCAGCAGACCCAGAGGGAAATTGTCTGGGGCCAACGTCCTGACTTTC.

V is TRBV4-3 and J is TRBJ1-1; D not certain. Germline V lookup: CDR1 LGHNA, CDR2 YSLEER. This CDR3 contains 11 residues. With 1 base removed from V and 5 bases from J, the gap between germline ends came to 2 bases. The CDR3 is CASSQATEAFF. The CDR3 DNA reads as TGCGCCAGCAGCCAAGCTACTGAAGCTTTCTTT.

This clone appeared once. This chain joins TRBV7-3 and TRBJ2-3; D may be TRBD2 (6 bases). CDR3 size: 16 residues. Germline values: CDR1 SGHTA, CDR2 FQGTGA. V dropped 3 bases and J dropped 2 bases, with 15 bases sitting between them. The CDR3 loop reads CASSFLRGAPTDTQYF. The CDR3 DNA reads as TGTGCCAGCAGCTTTCTGCGCGGGGCCCCCACAGATACGCAGTATTTT.

The J gene is TRBJ2-7, the V gene TRBV5-1; the match to TRBD2 covers 16 bases. The germline gives CDR1 SGHRS, CDR2 YFSETQ. The CDR3 sequence is 20 residues long. Losses at the gene ends were 0 bases for V and 12 bases for J; bases not matched to a gene: 21. CDR3 region: CASSLEATGLAGGSGITRYF. The DNA of the CDR3 is TGCGCCAGCAGCTTGGAAGCCACGGGACTAGCGGGAGGGTCGGGCATAACGCGGTACTTC.

The chain recombines TRBV28 with TRBJ2-5; 7 bases fit TRBD1. The CDR3 sequence is 13 residues long. V lost 4 bases to trimming and J lost 4 bases; unmatched junction nucleotides: 3. Germline loops: CDR1 MDHEN, CDR2 SYDVKM. CDR3 sequence reads: CASSWAGGETQYF. CDR3 nucleotides: TGTGCCAGCAGTTGGGCAGGGGGAGAGACCCAGTACTTC.